Listed here are 21 T cell receptor beta chains from one sample, sequenced in a study of T cell repertoires in ileal Crohn's disease. TCRdb's copy holds only in-frame clones and misses some; the assay was immunoSEQ multiplex PCR. The sample gives roughly 13,000 clones, around 85% of which show up once; approximately 14% is in the top ten. Time point denoted: inflamed ileum from the surgical specimen. What was sequenced was ileal tissue. The receptors were sampled from an adult with Crohn's disease.

This clone was counted between two and nine times. V is TRBV6-1 and J is TRBJ2-1; 8 bases map to TRBD2. V lost 3 bases and J lost 7; bases outside the gene matches: 11. Germline loops: CDR1 MNHNS, CDR2 SASEGT. The CDR3 totals 16 residues. CDR3 loop: CASSDFYGGAGNEQFF. CDR3 nucleotides: TGTGCCAGCAGTGATTTTTACGGGGGGGCCGGGAATGAGCAGTTCTTC.

The chain is built from TRBV19 and TRBJ1-2; tentatively, D is TRBD1 (5 bases). In germline, CDR1 is LNHDA, CDR2 SQIVND (reference sequence). V lost 10 bases and J lost 5, with 17 bases in between. The CDR3 loop spans 13 amino acids. CDR3 bases: TGTGCCACCTCCCCCCGGGACTCGTATGGCTACACCTTC. Its protein is CATSPRDSYGYTF.

The rearrangement joins TRBV13 to TRBJ2-6, with 9 bases that match TRBD1. Germline V gene lookup returns CDR1 PRHDT and CDR2 FYEKMQ (reference sequence). The length of the CDR3 is 18 residues. Trimming at V came to 6 bases and at J to 1 base, leaving 10 bases not matched to a gene. The CDR3 sequence is CASSPMDRGQSGANVLTF. In nucleotides, the CDR3 is TGTGCCAGCAGTCCGATGGACAGGGGTCAGTCTGGGGCCAACGTCCTGACTTTC.

As for this clone: Other nucleotide sequences from this sample produce the same CDR3. The V gene is TRBV7-9, the J gene TRBJ1-2, with no clear D. This CDR3 spans 14 amino acids. V lost 5 bases, J lost 0 bases, and 10 bases lay in between. Germline loops: CDR1 SEHNR, CDR2 FQNEAQ (reference sequence). The CDR3 protein is CASSPSGSNYGYTF. CDR3 coding DNA: TGTGCCAGCAGCCCCAGTGGGTCTAACTATGGCTACACCTTC.

The chain carries TRBV19 and TRBJ1-1; D call uncertain. The V gene's germline CDR1 is LNHDA and CDR2 SQIVND (reference sequence). V was shortened by 3 bases and J by 1 base, with 6 bases between the two germline ends. The CDR3 contains 13 residues. The CDR3 reads CASSIGANTEAFF. CDR3 bases: TGTGCCAGTAGTATCGGAGCGAACACTGAAGCTTTCTTT.

This chain uses TRBV19 with TRBJ2-6; D gene unclear. CDR3 length: 15 amino acids. With 5 bases removed from V and 1 base from J, the gap between germline ends came to 9 bases. In germline, CDR1 is LNHDA, CDR2 SQIVND (reference sequence). CDR3 loop: CASSLKSSGANVLTF. CDR3 nucleotides: TGTGCCAGTAGTTTGAAATCATCTGGGGCCAACGTCCTGACTTTC.

In its sample, this clone ranks as medium-sized. The chain is built from TRBV7-6 and TRBJ2-7; 7 positions agree with TRBD2. The germline V gene encodes CDR1 SGHVS and CDR2 FNYEAQ. The CDR3 extends over 15 amino acids. The ends lost 5 bases at V and 3 bases at J; junction bases unmatched: 10. In DNA form, the CDR3 reads TGTGCCAGCAGCCCCCAGAGCGGGGCCAACTACGAGCAGTACTTC. It encodes CASSPQSGANYEQYF.

This clone was observed a single time. The rearrangement uses TRBV10-3 and TRBJ2-1, with 7 bases identical to TRBD2. This CDR3 has 16 amino acids. Germline-derived CDR1 and CDR2 are ENHRY and SYGVKD. V lost 0 bases to trimming and J lost 10 bases; unmatched junction nucleotides: 12. In nucleotides, the CDR3 is TGTGCCATCAGTGAGTCTCGAGCGGGGCCAACGATGGAGCAGTTCTTC. Protein sequence: CAISESRAGPTMEQFF.

This clone showed up just a few times. The gene calls are TRBV6-4 and TRBJ2-3; D might be TRBD2 (5 bases). This CDR3 is built from 15 residues. Germline V gives CDR1 MRHNA, CDR2 SNTAGT. V dropped 5 bases and J dropped 3 bases, with 15 bases sitting between them. CDR3 loop: CASSPRGLGTDTQYF. The CDR3 DNA is TGTGCCAGCAGTCCCCGGGGATTGGGTACAGATACGCAGTATTTT.

This chain links TRBV6-5 with TRBJ1-2; TRBD1 is a possible D gene (5 bases). CDR1 and CDR2 (germline): MNHEY, SVGAGI. Trimming took 6 bases from V and 2 from J, leaving 10 bases between them. CDR3 size: 13 residues. The CDR3 sequence: CASRIDSNYGYTF. The CDR3 region has the DNA TGTGCCAGCAGGATCGACAGCAACTATGGCTACACCTTC.

The chain joins TRBV6-1 to TRBJ2-2, with D hard to call. Trimming took off 4 bases at V and 5 bases at J, with 11 bases between the two ends. The V gene's germline CDR1 is MNHNS and CDR2 SASEGT. This CDR3 spans 14 amino acids. The CDR3: CASSANSETGELFF. The CDR3 DNA sequence: TGTGCCAGCAGTGCCAACTCAGAGACCGGGGAGCTGTTTTTT.

The rearrangement links TRBV7-8 to TRBJ1-3; 9 bases map to TRBD1. This CDR3 region has 17 residues. Germline V CDR1 and CDR2: SGHVS, FQNEAQ. The V gene end was trimmed by 1 base and the J gene end by 0 bases; junction bases not matched to a gene: 4. Here the CDR3 reads CASSLGGTGSSGNTIYF. CDR3 nucleotide sequence: TGTGCCAGCAGCTTAGGAGGGACAGGGAGCTCTGGAAACACCATATATTTT.

J is TRBJ1-2 and V is TRBV6-4; tentative D call: TRBD1 (5 bases). The CDR3 extends over 16 amino acids. V dropped 2 bases and J dropped 1 base, with 14 bases sitting between them. Germline V gene lookup returns CDR1 MRHNA and CDR2 SNTAGT. The DNA for the CDR3 is TGTGCCAGCAGTGACGGGCCAGGGTTCGGTAACTATGGCTACACCTTC. It codes for CASSDGPGFGNYGYTF.

V is TRBV15 and J is TRBJ2-1; 7 nucleotides line up with TRBD2. The germline gives CDR1 LNHNV, CDR2 YYDKDF (reference sequence). Trimming removed 0 bases from V and 0 bases from J; junction bases left unmatched: 2. This CDR3 is 16 amino acids long. In nucleotides, the CDR3 is TGTGCCACCAGCAGAGATGGGGGGGGCTCCTACAATGAGCAGTTCTTC. Encoded protein: CATSRDGGGSYNEQFF.

In its sample, this clone was seen once. This specimen includes other DNA sequences encoding the same CDR3. The CDR3 loop is CASSLGTDSGNTIYF. The CDR3, as DNA: TGTGCCAGCAGCCTCGGGACAGACTCTGGAAACACCATATATTTT. The chain employs TRBV7-9 and TRBJ1-3, with 7 bases aligning to TRBD1. Trimming took 5 bases from V and 0 from J; bases not matched to a gene: 4. The CDR3 loop spans 15 amino acids. CDR1 SEHNR and CDR2 FQNEAQ come from the germline V gene (reference sequence).

CDR3 nucleotides: TGTGCCAGCAGTTACTCAGGCCTCGAGCAGTACTTC. The encoded protein is CASSYSGLEQYF. The rearrangement joins TRBV6-5 to TRBJ2-7, with D unresolved. With 0 bases removed from V and 6 bases from J, the gap between germline ends came to 6 bases. Germline CDR1 is MNHEY and CDR2 is SVGAGI. CDR3 length equals 12 residues.

The chain has TRBV7-2 and TRBJ1-3, with no clear D. Germline V gene lookup returns CDR1 SGHTA and CDR2 FQGNSA. Trimming took off 0 bases at V and 8 bases at J, with 8 bases between the two ends. This CDR3 comprises 13 residues. The CDR3 here is CASSLAGQHTIYF. The CDR3 coding sequence is TGTGCCAGCAGCTTAGCCGGCCAGCACACCATATATTTT.

J is TRBJ2-7 and V is TRBV7-9; 12 bases agree with TRBD2. Germline lookup yields CDR1 SEHNR and CDR2 FQNEAQ (reference sequence). The junction had 9 bases not matched to a gene; V was cut back by 5 bases and J by 4 bases. The CDR3 loop spans 16 amino acids. The CDR3 sequence is CASSPTPTSGRYEQYF. CDR3 DNA sequence: TGTGCCAGCAGCCCCACCCCCACTAGCGGGAGGTACGAGCAGTACTTC.

V and J are TRBV27 and TRBJ2-7; no firm D call. The CDR3 has 14 residues. Per the germline V gene, CDR1 is MNHEY and CDR2 is SMNVEV (reference sequence). V shed 2 bases and J shed 2 bases, with 10 bases lying between them. In DNA, the CDR3 is TGTGCCAGCAGTTTAAGTGGCCGGGCCTACGAGCAGTACTTC. Its translation: CASSLSGRAYEQYF.

The genes are TRBV2 and TRBJ1-6; the D gene is possibly TRBD1 (5 bases). The ends were cut back, 7 bases at V and 4 bases at J, with 14 bases in the middle. Per germline, CDR1 SNHLY and CDR2 FYNNEI. The CDR3 has 15 residues. The CDR3 sequence is CASNRPSSYNSPLHF. Here the CDR3 DNA reads TGTGCCAGCAACAGGCCCTCTTCTTATAATTCACCCCTCCACTTT.

The genes are TRBV2 and TRBJ2-5; 10 nucleotides align to TRBD2. The J segment lost 11 bases and the V segment lost 3 bases, leaving 6 bases of the junction unmatched. Germline CDR1 SNHLY, CDR2 FYNNEI. The CDR3 is 13 residues long. For the CDR3, the DNA is TGTGCCAGCAGTGAGGCCGGGACTAGCGATCAGTACTTC. Encoded protein: CASSEAGTSDQYF.